These 22 T cell receptor beta chains were all obtained from the same sample, sequenced in a study of blood T cell repertoires in COVID-19 (dated by TCRdb to 2018 to 2021). Library generation was performed with the immunoSEQ multiplex PCR assay. TCRdb took over this immuneACCESS table, retaining in-frame rearrangements with V and J assigned. Such tables are incomplete; in checked studies, under half of the missing clones stem from an unresolved V gene, and the remainder is unexplained. The sample profile shows about 130,000 clones; 78% of them were found once. The top ten clonotypes cover less than 7.5% of the sample. The source material was PBMCs or T cells enriched from blood (not recorded which). These receptors all stem from a woman aged 45-65 years who had recovered from COVID-19.

The J gene is TRBJ2-5, the V gene TRBV29-1, with D tentatively TRBD2 (6 bases). There are 14 residues in the CDR3. Germline V gene lookup returns CDR1 SQVTM and CDR2 ANQGSEA. Trimming shortened V by 5 bases and J by 5 bases, and 18 bases separated the two germline ends. The CDR3 region has the DNA TGCAGCGTTAATCTTCGGTCAGGGAGGGAGACCCAGTACTTC. Encoded protein: CSVNLRSGRETQYF.

This sequence joins TRBV6-5 and TRBJ1-6, with 8 bases lining up with TRBD1. Germline loops: CDR1 MNHEY, CDR2 SVGAGI. The CDR3 is 15 residues long. Trimming removed 6 bases from V and 8 bases from J; junction bases left unmatched: 9. In DNA, the CDR3 is TGTGCCAGCAGCCCCGGACAGGGCGCCTATTCACCCCTCCACTTT. It specifies CASSPGQGAYSPLHF.

The J gene is TRBJ2-7, the V gene TRBV6-6; 8 positions match TRBD2. In germline, CDR1 is MNHNY, CDR2 SVGAGI (reference sequence). J lost 7 bases, V lost 8 bases, and 16 bases had no gene match. The CDR3 totals 15 residues. CDR3 residues: CASSGVAGGSSEQYF. CDR3 nucleotide sequence: TGTGCCAGCTCCGGCGTGGCGGGGGGATCCTCGGAGCAGTACTTC.

CDR3 nucleotides: TGTGCCAGCTCACCAGGGGGACAGAGCAATTCACCCCTCCACTTT. Protein: CASSPGGQSNSPLHF. V is TRBV18 and J is TRBJ1-6; 7 nucleotides align to TRBD1. Germline V gives CDR1 KGHSH, CDR2 LQKENI. This CDR3 has 15 residues. The ends lost 2 bases at V and 7 bases at J; junction bases unmatched: 5.

This chain links TRBV4-2 with TRBJ1-2; 8 positions agree with TRBD1. The germline V gene has CDR1 LGHNA and CDR2 YNFKEQ. V lost 0 bases to trimming and J lost 8 bases; unmatched junction nucleotides: 2. The CDR3 has 13 amino acids. The CDR3 protein is CASSQETGVGYTF. The CDR3 DNA follows: TGTGCCAGCAGCCAAGAGACAGGGGTCGGCTACACCTTC.

This chain links TRBV29-1 with TRBJ2-2; unclear D gene. The CDR3 has 13 amino acids. With 4 bases removed from V and 6 bases from J, the gap between germline ends came to 12 bases. The germline V gene encodes CDR1 SQVTM and CDR2 ANQGSEA. The chain's CDR3 is CSVGLRSSGELFF. The CDR3 nucleotides read TGCAGCGTTGGACTTCGGTCGTCCGGGGAGCTGTTTTTT.

The chain is built from TRBV29-1 and TRBJ2-5, with 10 bases lining up with TRBD1. V was pared by 7 bases and J by 5 bases, with 7 bases of the junction left unmatched. The length of the CDR3 is 13 residues. Germline assignment: CDR1 SQVTM and CDR2 ANQGSEA. The CDR3 DNA follows: TGCAGCGGTAGGACAGGGGGACCCGAGACCCAGTACTTC. Its translation: CSGRTGGPETQYF.

This clone was picked up one time. The chain carries TRBV6-5 and TRBJ1-6; TRBD1 aligns across 10 bases. V lost 2 bases and J lost 4; bases outside the gene matches: 2. The V gene's germline CDR1 is MNHEY and CDR2 SVGAGI. This CDR3 has 16 residues. In DNA, the CDR3 is TGTGCCAGCAGTTACCGGACAGGGGGATATAATTCACCCCTCCACTTT. Translation gives CASSYRTGGYNSPLHF.

The gene calls are TRBV6-5 and TRBJ2-7; TRBD1 agrees at 8 bases. V trimming: 9 bases; J trimming: 6 bases; junction bases outside the gene matches: 10. The CDR3 spans 13 residues. Germline V gene sequence: CDR1 MNHEY, CDR2 SVGAGI. The CDR3 sequence: CASQADRASEQYV. In DNA, the CDR3 is TGTGCCAGTCAAGCGGACAGGGCTTCCGAGCAGTACGTC.

The J gene is TRBJ1-2, the V gene TRBV28, with D possibly being TRBD1 (6 bases). V was trimmed by 6 bases and J by 2 bases, leaving 19 bases between them. This CDR3 has 16 amino acids. The germline V gene encodes CDR1 MDHEN and CDR2 SYDVKM. DNA for the CDR3: TGTGCCAGCAGATCCTCTCGGGACACCAGGAACTATGGCTACACCTTC. Translation gives CASRSSRDTRNYGYTF.

V usage is TRBV7-9 and J usage is TRBJ1-1, with unresolved D. V was pared by 6 bases and J by 1 base, with 21 bases between. This CDR3 has 17 residues. The germline gives CDR1 SEHNR, CDR2 FQNEAQ (reference sequence). CDR3 sequence reads: CASSLLTLGRKNTEAFF. For the CDR3, the DNA is TGTGCCAGCAGTCTACTGACCCTAGGGAGGAAGAACACTGAAGCTTTCTTT.

The chain has TRBV19 and TRBJ1-4; unclear D gene. Germline V CDR1 and CDR2: LNHDA, SQIVND (reference sequence). This CDR3 region has 11 residues. Trimming shortened V by 10 bases and J by 6 bases, and 9 bases separated the two germline ends. CDR3 residues: CATERDEKLFF. CDR3 DNA: TGTGCCACCGAGAGGGATGAAAAACTGTTTTTT.

The chain links TRBV10-3 to TRBJ1-5; D not certain. Trimming pared 6 bases from V and 5 bases from J, leaving 11 bases between. The V gene's germline CDR1 is ENHRY and CDR2 SYGVKD. The CDR3 sequence is 13 residues long. The CDR3 nucleotides are TGTGCCATCAGACTAGATCCCGATCAGCCCCAGCATTTT. Its protein is CAIRLDPDQPQHF.

The CDR3 coding sequence is TGTGCCAGCAGTTTACTCCAGATATCCTACGAGCAGTACTTC. This codes for CASSLLQISYEQYF. This rearrangement joins TRBV28 to TRBJ2-7; D unresolved. Germline assignment: CDR1 MDHEN and CDR2 SYDVKM. The length of the CDR3 is 14 residues. V lost 2 bases to trimming and J lost 1 base, with 9 bases between them.

The sample holds one count of this clone. The rearrangement links TRBV7-8 to TRBJ2-2; D is unclear. The CDR3 is 12 residues long. Germline lookup yields CDR1 SGHVS and CDR2 FQNEAQ. V was trimmed by 4 bases and J by 7 bases, leaving 7 bases between them. The chain's CDR3 is CASSYGYGELFF. The DNA of the CDR3 is TGTGCCAGCAGCTACGGTTACGGGGAGCTGTTTTTT.

The chain joins TRBV10-3 to TRBJ1-5; the match to TRBD1 covers 7 bases. Trimming took 4 bases from V and 0 from J; bases not matched to a gene: 6. The germline V gene has CDR1 ENHRY and CDR2 SYGVKD. This CDR3 contains 16 residues. The CDR3 is CAISGQGVGSNQPQHF. CDR3 in DNA: TGTGCCATCAGTGGGCAGGGGGTAGGTAGCAATCAGCCCCAGCATTTT.

The CDR3 DNA is TGTGCCAGCAGCTTAGGTAGGGGCTACGAGCAGTACGTC. Translating it yields CASSLGRGYEQYV. V usage is TRBV11-2 and J usage is TRBJ2-7, with D possibly matching TRBD1 (5 bases). Germline lookup yields CDR1 SGHAT and CDR2 FQNNGV. Trimming pared 1 base from V and 3 bases from J, leaving 7 bases between. The CDR3 has 13 residues.

This chain connects TRBV14 to TRBJ1-6, with TRBD1 matching 9 bases. CDR3 size: 14 residues. The V segment lost 4 bases and the J segment 7 bases; nucleotides outside the gene matches: 2. The germline CDR1 and CDR2 sequences are SGHDN and FVKESK. The chain's CDR3 is CASSPGTGNSPLHF. DNA for the CDR3: TGTGCCAGCAGCCCTGGGACAGGGAATTCACCCCTCCACTTT.

J is TRBJ2-5 and V is TRBV5-1; the match to TRBD1 covers 11 bases. The CDR3 totals 14 residues. J gave up 5 bases and V 4 bases, and 4 bases lay outside the gene matches. Germline lookup yields CDR1 SGHRS and CDR2 YFSETQ. The CDR3 loop is CASSGTGGEETQYF. The CDR3 DNA reads as TGCGCCAGCAGCGGGACAGGGGGTGAGGAGACCCAGTACTTC.

The rearrangement links TRBV5-6 to TRBJ2-7; D ambiguous. Germline CDR1 reads SGHDT; CDR2 reads YYEEEE. Trimming shortened V by 4 bases and J by 4 bases, and 24 bases separated the two germline ends. The CDR3 has 17 residues. CDR3 sequence: CASSSLRSTARGYEQYF. The CDR3 DNA is TGTGCCAGCAGCAGCTTAAGGAGCACGGCCCGTGGGTACGAGCAGTACTTC. The full variable domain, its missing parts supplied by reference TRBV5-6 and TRBJ2-7, is DAGVTQSPTHLIKTRGQQVTLRCSPKSGHDTVSWYQQALGQGPQFIFQYYEEEERQRGNFPDRFSGHQFPNYSSELNVNALLLGDSALYLCASSSLRSTARGYEQYFGPGTRLTVT.

The chain is built from TRBV7-9 and TRBJ1-1; D may be TRBD1 (5 bases). With 4 bases removed from V and 5 bases from J, the gap between germline ends came to 11 bases. Germline V gene data show CDR1 as SEHNR and CDR2 as FQNEAQ (reference sequence). This CDR3 contains 13 residues. The CDR3 here is CASSSRAGTEAFF. CDR3 bases: TGTGCCAGCAGCTCTAGGGCAGGGACTGAAGCTTTCTTT.

This sequence joins TRBV10-3 and TRBJ1-1, with 9 bases that match TRBD1. This CDR3 spans 15 amino acids. V lost 7 bases and J lost 5; bases outside the gene matches: 11. Germline CDR1 reads ENHRY; CDR2 reads SYGVKD. The DNA of the CDR3 is TGTGCCATCAAGACTACAGGGGGCGGGGAAACTGAAGCTTTCTTT. Translation gives CAIKTTGGGETEAFF.